The 25 T cell receptor beta chains listed next were all sequenced from one sample in a study of shared clonotypes between healthy human individuals. Repertoires were generated with immunoSEQ multiplex PCR, while TCRdb's copy carries only in-frame clones and drops some. The table includes millions of clones, over 85% detected once. The material sequenced was naive CD4+ T cells sorted from blood. Subset indicated: CD45RA+ positively selected. These receptors were taken from a man between 18 and 35 years old in good health.

V usage is TRBV11-2 and J usage is TRBJ1-1; TRBD1 agrees at 9 bases. The CDR3 is made up of 16 amino acids. Germline-derived CDR1 and CDR2 are SGHAT and FQNNGV. Trimming took 3 bases from V and 0 from J; bases not matched to a gene: 5. CDR3 sequence reads: CASSLGQGPLNTEAFF. As DNA, the CDR3 is TGTGCCAGCAGCTTGGGACAGGGACCATTGAACACTGAAGCTTTCTTT.

The CDR3 DNA sequence: TGTGCCAGCAGTGCGCAACTAGCGGGGACACGGGAGCAGTTCTTC. Protein product: CASSAQLAGTREQFF. V is TRBV6-1 and J is TRBJ2-1; 10 bases agree with TRBD2. V shed 4 bases, J shed 10 bases, and the junction held 10 bases outside the gene matches. Germline CDR1 is MNHNS and CDR2 is SASEGT. This CDR3 spans 15 amino acids.

The V call is TRBV5-8, the J call TRBJ2-7, with a possible D match to TRBD1 (6 bases). V was cut by 4 bases and J by 1 base, with 12 bases left in between. The CDR3 is 14 residues long. Germline assignment: CDR1 SGHTS and CDR2 YDEGEE. The CDR3 loop is CASSPYRESYEQYF. Here the CDR3 DNA reads TGTGCCAGCAGCCCTTACAGGGAATCCTACGAGCAGTACTTC.

Points on this clone: Other DNA sequences from this sample encode an identical CDR3 as well. The genes are TRBV6-6 and TRBJ2-1; D possibly matches TRBD1 or TRBD2 (5 bases each). V was shortened by 5 bases and J by 1 base, with 12 bases between the two germline ends. Germline values: CDR1 MNHNY, CDR2 SVGAGI (reference sequence). The CDR3 totals 15 residues. The CDR3 nucleotides read TGTGCCAGCAGTCGGACTGGGGGTTCCTACAATGAGCAGTTCTTC. Protein product: CASSRTGGSYNEQFF.

The chain carries TRBV9 and TRBJ2-1; D uncertain. The CDR3 totals 16 residues. V lost 3 bases and J 2 bases, leaving 15 bases between the germline ends. Germline-derived CDR1 and CDR2 are SGDLS and YYNGEE. The DNA for the CDR3 is TGTGCCAGCAGCGCGAGAGATTCTGCCGCCTACAATGAGCAGTTCTTC. This codes for CASSARDSAAYNEQFF.

J is TRBJ2-1 and V is TRBV28; perhaps TRBD1 as D (6 bases). Germline CDR1 reads MDHEN; CDR2 reads SYDVKM. V was cut by 5 bases and J by 1 base, with 12 bases left in between. The CDR3 is 15 residues long. CDR3 amino acids: CASSTGSRSYNEQFF. The CDR3 DNA reads TGTGCCAGCAGTACAGGGTCTAGGTCCTACAATGAGCAGTTCTTC.

This clone has a handful of counts. The CDR3 nucleotides are TGTGCCTGGAACAGGGATTATCAGCCCCAGCATTTT. It yields the protein CAWNRDYQPQHF. The V call is TRBV30, the J call TRBJ1-5, with D possibly being TRBD1 (6 bases). Germline V CDR1 and CDR2: GTSNPN, SVGIG (reference sequence). This CDR3 contains 12 residues. Deletions cut 4 bases from V and 5 bases from J, with 9 bases between.

Note on this clone: Additional DNA sequences in this sample encode the identical CDR3. This sequence joins TRBV5-4 and TRBJ2-7, with D unresolved. CDR3 length equals 14 residues. Germline V gene lookup returns CDR1 SGHNT and CDR2 YYREEE (reference sequence). V shed 2 bases and J shed 0 bases, with 9 bases lying between them. CDR3 DNA: TGTGCCAGCAGCTTAGAACCGGGCTCCTACGAGCAGTACTTC. Its protein product is CASSLEPGSYEQYF.

This chain connects TRBV10-3 to TRBJ1-5; TRBD1 is a possible D gene (5 bases). The CDR3 has 13 residues. From germline, CDR1 is ENHRY and CDR2 SYGVKD. Trimming stripped 10 bases from V and 5 bases from J, with 15 bases between. The CDR3 region is CATSGTVDQPQHF. The CDR3, as DNA: TGTGCCACCTCCGGGACGGTTGATCAGCCCCAGCATTTT.

The genes are TRBV4-1 and TRBJ2-7, with D maybe TRBD1 (6 bases). The V and J ends lost 5 bases and 3 bases respectively, with 17 bases between them. CDR3 size: 15 residues. Germline CDR1 is MGHRA and CDR2 is YSYEKL. CDR3 sequence reads: CASSNRAAIGYEQYF. The CDR3 nucleotides are TGCGCCAGCAGCAACAGGGCGGCAATTGGCTACGAGCAGTACTTC.

This clone was counted only a few times. Other nucleotide sequences from this sample produce the same CDR3. This sequence joins TRBV29-1 and TRBJ2-2; D is perhaps TRBD1 (5 bases). The V and J ends lost 6 bases and 4 bases respectively, with 6 bases between them. This CDR3 spans 11 amino acids. CDR1 is SQVTM and CDR2 is ANQGSEA in the germline V gene. This chain's CDR3 is CSVRATGELFF. DNA for the CDR3: TGCAGCGTCAGGGCCACCGGGGAGCTGTTTTTT.

This clone was seen just once. The chain is built from TRBV7-8 and TRBJ1-2; 9 nucleotides line up with TRBD1. With 6 bases clipped from V and 4 bases from J, the junction kept 15 bases outside the gene matches. Germline CDR1 SGHVS, CDR2 FQNEAQ. The CDR3 is made up of 17 amino acids. DNA of the CDR3: TGTGCCAGCAGTAAGGGGACAGGGACGTTATTCGGCTATGGCTACACCTTC. Encoded protein: CASSKGTGTLFGYGYTF.

The chain uses TRBV5-1 and TRBJ2-2, with D unclear. Germline V gene data show CDR1 as SGHRS and CDR2 as YFSETQ. V dropped 4 bases and J dropped 1 base, with 11 bases sitting between them. The CDR3 runs to 15 residues. CDR3 amino acids: CASSPRWGNTGELFF. The CDR3 coding sequence is TGCGCCAGCAGCCCCCGCTGGGGGAACACCGGGGAGCTGTTTTTT.

This clone was picked up a small number of times. The gene calls are TRBV11-2 and TRBJ1-1, with D unclear. Trimming removed 5 bases at V and 3 bases at J, with 10 bases between. Per the germline V gene, CDR1 is SGHAT and CDR2 is FQNNGV. The CDR3 spans 13 residues. CDR3 sequence (DNA): TGTGCCAGCAGCGTACGATGGGACACTGAAGCTTTCTTT. Its translation is CASSVRWDTEAFF.

The chain employs TRBV7-8 and TRBJ2-7; TRBD2 matches at 11 bases. CDR3 length: 15 residues. CDR1 is SGHVS and CDR2 is FQNEAQ in the germline V gene. V dropped 3 bases and J dropped 4; count of bases not matched to a gene: 5. The CDR3 sequence: CASSFGASGGYEQYF. CDR3 in DNA: TGTGCCAGCAGCTTTGGGGCTAGCGGGGGGTACGAGCAGTACTTC.

The genes are TRBV7-2 and TRBJ1-4; D not certain. CDR1 and CDR2 (germline): SGHTA, FQGNSA. The CDR3 consists of 13 residues. V was cut by 5 bases and J by 3 bases, with 7 bases left in between. The CDR3 region has the DNA TGTGCCAGCAGCCCAAGGCCTAATGAAAAACTGTTTTTT. This sequence encodes CASSPRPNEKLFF.

The chain is built from TRBV19 and TRBJ2-7, with TRBD1 identical over 9 bases. The CDR3 loop spans 16 amino acids. V trimming: 4 bases; J trimming: 7 bases; junction bases outside the gene matches: 14. Germline assignment: CDR1 LNHDA and CDR2 SQIVND (reference sequence). CDR3 loop: CASSKLKPGQGEEQYF. As DNA, the CDR3 is TGTGCCAGTAGTAAACTAAAACCGGGACAGGGAGAGGAGCAGTACTTC.

V is TRBV7-9 and J is TRBJ2-7; TRBD2 might be the D (7 bases). V gave up 2 bases and J gave up 5 bases, with 13 bases separating them. The CDR3 is 14 amino acids. Germline values: CDR1 SEHNR, CDR2 FQNEAQ (reference sequence). The CDR3 coding sequence is TGTGCCAGCAGCTTACTGGGAGGGGGGGACGAGCAGTACTTC. Protein sequence: CASSLLGGGDEQYF.

This chain joins TRBV30 and TRBJ1-2, with 11 bases fitting TRBD1. This CDR3 has 15 residues. V lost 6 bases and J lost 5; bases outside the gene matches: 11. The V gene's germline CDR1 is GTSNPN and CDR2 SVGIG (reference sequence). CDR3 sequence: CACPGTGGFEYGYTF. DNA of the CDR3: TGTGCCTGCCCGGGGACAGGGGGTTTTGAATATGGCTACACCTTC.

The CDR3 sequence is CASSPSGQGNSPLHF. The CDR3 DNA reads as TGCGCCAGCAGCCCCTCCGGCCAGGGAAATTCACCCCTCCACTTT. J is TRBJ1-6 and V is TRBV4-1, with D possibly being TRBD1 (5 bases). The CDR3 loop spans 15 amino acids. Germline V CDR1 and CDR2: MGHRA, YSYEKL. V shed 4 bases and J shed 7 bases, with 14 bases lying between them.

The chain uses TRBV5-6 and TRBJ2-3, with D possibly being TRBD1 (6 bases). The CDR3 sequence is 15 residues long. The V gene's germline CDR1 is SGHDT and CDR2 YYEEEE. Trimming removed 4 bases at V and 1 base at J, with 13 bases between. The DNA for the CDR3 is TGTGCCAGCAGCGTACAGGGTTTGGGCACAGATACGCAGTATTTT. Translation: CASSVQGLGTDTQYF.

This clone showed up just once. J is TRBJ2-3 and V is TRBV7-9; TRBD2 matches at 16 bases. CDR3 length equals 17 residues. Germline V lookup: CDR1 SEHNR, CDR2 FQNEAQ (reference sequence). The J segment lost 4 bases and the V segment lost 4 bases, leaving 5 bases of the junction unmatched. CDR3 bases: TGTGCCAGCAGCTCCGGGACTAGCGGGGGGGCCTCAGATACGCAGTATTTT. This gives the protein CASSSGTSGGASDTQYF.

With respect to this clone: Other nucleotide sequences in the sample specify the same CDR3. The chain has TRBV10-3 and TRBJ2-3; D possibly corresponds to TRBD2 (6 bases). V was shortened by 2 bases and J by 1 base, with 7 bases between the two germline ends. Germline V CDR1 and CDR2: ENHRY, SYGVKD. The CDR3 totals 14 residues. CDR3 loop: CAISEASGTDTQYF. DNA for the CDR3: TGTGCCATCAGTGAGGCTAGCGGCACAGATACGCAGTATTTT.

This sequence joins TRBV7-9 and TRBJ1-6; weak D call: TRBD1 (5 bases). V dropped 3 bases and J dropped 6 bases, with 9 bases sitting between them. The CDR3 covers 14 residues. CDR1 is SEHNR, CDR2 FQNEAQ, per germline (reference sequence). The CDR3 DNA reads as TGTGCCAGCAGCTTCGAGGGGCCTAATTCACCCCTCCACTTT. This codes for CASSFEGPNSPLHF.

The chain uses TRBV6-5 and TRBJ1-5; perhaps TRBD1 as D (5 bases). The CDR3 is 15 residues long. CDR1 and CDR2 (germline): MNHEY, SVGAGI. V was pared by 7 bases and J by 0 bases, with 13 bases between. Written as DNA, the CDR3 is TGTGCCAGCACTTGGGGACGGAATAGCAATCAGCCCCAGCATTTT. It translates to CASTWGRNSNQPQHF.